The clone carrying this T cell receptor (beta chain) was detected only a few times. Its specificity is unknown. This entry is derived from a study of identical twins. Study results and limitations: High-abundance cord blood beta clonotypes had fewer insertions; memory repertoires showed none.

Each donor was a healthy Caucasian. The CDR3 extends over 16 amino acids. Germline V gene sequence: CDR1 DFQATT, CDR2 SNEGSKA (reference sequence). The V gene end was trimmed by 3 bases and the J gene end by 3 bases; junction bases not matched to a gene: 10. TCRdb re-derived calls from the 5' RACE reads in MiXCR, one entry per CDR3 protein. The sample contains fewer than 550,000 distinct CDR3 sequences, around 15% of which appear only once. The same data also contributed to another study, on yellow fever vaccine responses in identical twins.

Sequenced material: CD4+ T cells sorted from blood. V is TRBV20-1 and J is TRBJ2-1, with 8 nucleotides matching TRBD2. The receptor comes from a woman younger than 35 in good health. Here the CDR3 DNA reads TGCAGTGCTAGTGCAGTGAGCGGGAGAGGCTACAATGAGCAGTTCTTC. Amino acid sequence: CSASAVSGRGYNEQFF.